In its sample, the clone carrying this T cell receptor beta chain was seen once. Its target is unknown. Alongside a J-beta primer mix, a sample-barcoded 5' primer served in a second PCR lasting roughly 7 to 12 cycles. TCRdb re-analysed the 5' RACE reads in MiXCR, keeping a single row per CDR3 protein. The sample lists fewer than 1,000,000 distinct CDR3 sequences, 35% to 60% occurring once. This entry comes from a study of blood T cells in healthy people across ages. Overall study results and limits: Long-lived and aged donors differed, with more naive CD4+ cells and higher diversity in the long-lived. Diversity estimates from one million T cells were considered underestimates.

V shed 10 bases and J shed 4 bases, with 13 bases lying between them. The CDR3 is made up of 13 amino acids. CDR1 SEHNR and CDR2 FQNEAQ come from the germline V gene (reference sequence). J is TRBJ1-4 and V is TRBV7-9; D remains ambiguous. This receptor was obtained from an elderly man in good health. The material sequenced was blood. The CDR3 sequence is CATYQKGNEKLFF. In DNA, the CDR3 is TGTGCCACATATCAGAAGGGTAATGAAAAACTGTTTTTT.